This T cell receptor (beta chain) was identified during a study of relationships among human T cell subsets. Naive plus transitional T cells were isolated with anti-CD45RA microbeads from pooled CD4+ and CD8+ T cells. Subset-specific monoclonal antibody beads were used to isolate T cell subsets. Study outcomes and limitations: Bead-based sorting did not rule out CD4+CD8+ double-positive cells. Regulatory and Th2 subsets had few clones over 100 reads, unlike CD8+ cytotoxic cells.

The T cell receptor alpha and beta CDR3 regions were amplified from mRNA by semiquantitative ARM-PCR. Exponential amplification used communal superprimers after tagged nested gene-specific primers in ARM-PCR. One entry per CDR3 protein results from TCRdb running MiXCR on the multiplex PCR reads. The sample shows 7,000 to 8,500 distinct CDR3 sequences, around 64% of them seen only once. With 2 bases clipped from V and 3 bases from J, the junction kept 16 bases outside the gene matches. Germline V gene lookup returns CDR1 MDHEN and CDR2 SYDVKM. The CDR3 consists of 19 residues. Note on this clonotype: Antigen unknown.

The sample comprised naive and transitional (CD45RA+) T cells sorted from blood. This clonotype was obtained from a man in his forties in good health. The genes are TRBV28 and TRBJ2-7; 10 bases are a match to TRBD1. In nucleotides, the CDR3 is TGTGCCAGCAGTTTACCCTCCGGGACAGGGGACTTTTCTGACTACGAGCAGTACTTC. It encodes CASSLPSGTGDFSDYEQYF.